The 2 T cell receptor beta chains in this list originate from one sample, sequenced in a study of blood T cells in healthy people across ages. Next came a second PCR, run for roughly 6 to 11 cycles, which used a sample-barcoded 5' primer along with a J-beta primer mix. MiXCR, applied by TCRdb to the 5' RACE reads, yields one record per CDR3 protein. Among approximately 800,000 distinct CDR3 sequences listed, 20% to 30% were seen once. The sample also formed part of further work on T cells of mothers and their children.

Sequencing was done on a sample of blood. Every receptor here comes from a boy aged 5-17 years in good health.

This clonotype was seen a handful of times. The rearrangement links TRBV6-6 to TRBJ1-4; TRBD1 agrees at 7 bases. The germline CDR1 and CDR2 sequences are MNHNY and SVGAGI (reference sequence). V shed 2 bases, J shed 6 bases, and the junction held 3 bases outside the gene matches. There are 14 residues in the CDR3. The CDR3 coding sequence is TGTGCCAGCAGTTACGGGACAGTAGATGAAAAACTGTTTTTT. Amino acid sequence: CASSYGTVDEKLFF.

V is TRBV6-2 or TRBV6-3 and J is TRBJ2-4, with 7 bases identical to TRBD1. This CDR3 has 15 amino acids. The junction had 5 bases not matched to a gene; V was cut back by 6 bases and J by 0 bases. From germline, CDR1 is MNHEY and CDR2 SVGEGT. The CDR3 DNA reads TGTGCCAGCAGACAGGGGCTCCTAGCCAAAAACATTCAGTACTTC. Amino acids: CASRQGLLAKNIQYF.